This T cell receptor (beta chain) derives from a study of cytomegalovirus exposure and HLA in healthy donors. Study as a whole: The 100 million to 120 million unique TCR beta sequences, from 150 million to 200 million T cells, were found by an earlier analysis. Study-level points and caveats: Later, TCR association rates were found to vary by HLA locus, highest for DRB1 and lowest for HLA-C. Certain indistinguishable V segments, among them TRBV6-2 and TRBV6-3, were excluded. Most CMV-associated TCR beta chains were later found to appear HLA-restricted.

With 60 Vbeta and 13 Jbeta primers, the PCR was carried out. Using immunoSEQ multiplex PCR, the repertoire was profiled, and TCRdb retains in-frame clones only, with some absent. The sample lists hundreds of thousands of clones, 72% occurring once. Note on this clone: Its cognate antigen is unknown. The same CDR3 arises from other DNA sequences in this sample as well.

Trimming removed 1 base from V and 0 bases from J, with 11 bases in between. The germline V gene has CDR1 SGDLS and CDR2 YYNGEE. The CDR3 has 15 amino acids. The TCR comes from a female donor in good health and CMV-seronegative. The chain carries TRBV9 and TRBJ2-7, with a possible D match to TRBD2 (5 bases). The sample consisted of PBMCs. CDR3 DNA: TGTGCCAGCAGCGTATCCAGCGGAAGCTCCTACGAGCAGTACTTC. Its translation: CASSVSSGSSYEQYF.